This T cell receptor beta chain is drawn from a study of CD8+ T cells in alopecia areata. The V and J ends lost 3 bases and 4 bases, in that order; junction bases with no gene match: 6. CDR3 length: 15 residues. CDR1 is LNHDA and CDR2 is SQIVND in the germline V gene (reference sequence). The authors extracted RNA and reverse transcribed it into cDNA as the sequencing template. Sequencing used immunoSEQ multiplex PCR; TCRdb keeps in-frame clones, though not all of them. The sample carries more than 150,000 clones, around 58% recorded once. Treatment meaning: oral pan-JAK inhibitor, 5-10 mg twice daily. This clone turned up a few times. What it recognizes is unknown. Study conclusions and caveats: Higher clonality and more expanded CD8+ clones appeared in lesional than normal scalp.

The sample was CD8+ T cells sorted from blood, taken at week 24, from a patient treated with tofacitinib. V and J are TRBV19 and TRBJ2-1, with 7 bases fitting TRBD1. The TCR comes from a human donor with alopecia areata. This chain's CDR3 is CASSIFEQGYNEQFF. DNA of the CDR3: TGTGCCAGTAGTATCTTCGAACAGGGGTACAATGAGCAGTTCTTC.